The TCR beta chain described here comes from a study of T cell responses to AZD1222 COVID-19 vaccine. Overall study results and limits: Repertoires were obtained solely post-peak T cell response. Donor demographics were predominantly white British with a female majority; clonal diversity may be underestimated.

Details on this clone: Its antigen is unidentified.

Profiling relied on immunoSEQ multiplex PCR, and the TCRdb table lists in-frame clones only, not all of them. This table has fewer than 110,000 clones, around 83% appearing once. V dropped 0 bases and J dropped 7; count of bases not matched to a gene: 3. Germline CDR1 is LGHNA and CDR2 is YSLEER. The CDR3 is 15 residues long. The J gene is TRBJ1-6, the V gene TRBV4-3, with 7 bases aligning to TRBD1. This TCR was sampled from an adult in good health. This specimen was peripheral blood, taken on day 0 of AZD1222 vaccination. CDR3 sequence reads: CASSQDRQGNSPLHF. CDR3 coding DNA: TGCGCCAGCAGCCAAGATCGACAGGGAAATTCACCCCTCCACTTT.